By sample share, the clone carrying this T cell receptor beta chain is medium-sized (0.01 to 0.1%). Antigen specificity is unknown. With 8 bases removed from V and 0 bases from J, the gap between germline ends came to 7 bases. This CDR3 region has 12 residues. Amplification by 5'RACE using constant-segment primers produced TCR alpha and TCR beta cDNA libraries that carried sample barcodes and UMIs. TCRdb re-called the 5' RACE reads with MiXCR, one entry per CDR3 protein. The sample has 49,000 or so distinct CDR3 sequences; about 7.3% are singletons. This record belongs to a study of T-cell memory formation after mild COVID-19. Study conclusions and caveats: Mainly CM and EM harbored the contracting CD4+ clones; mainly EMRA harbored the CD8+ ones.

Sequencing was carried out using PBMCs or a T cell subset sorted from them (not recorded which). The chain carries TRBV12-3 or TRBV12-4 and TRBJ2-5; no clear D. This clonotype was obtained from a man between 18 and 29 years old who had mild COVID-19 (a few samples of this study predate the infection). Cell type and time point are not known. The CDR3, as DNA: TGTGCCAGCGGGCTAGACCAAGAGACCCAGTACTTC. Protein sequence: CASGLDQETQYF.